This T cell receptor beta chain was recovered during a study of shared T cell receptors in the human thymus. Germline CDR1 KGHSH, CDR2 LQKENI. The germline V and J ends were trimmed by 6 bases and 5 bases, with 8 bases remaining between them. This CDR3 has 12 residues. This table comes from immunoSEQ multiplex PCR, and its TCRdb copy is limited to in-frame clones, with some not included. Of hundreds of thousands of clones in the sample, more than 75% were seen once. These data were also reused for a study on human thymus T cells.

This chain joins TRBV18 and TRBJ1-3; TRBD1 might be the D (6 bases). The sample was thymocytes. The receptor's source is a boy younger than two with a congenital heart defect. CDR3 loop: CASSQGRNTIYF. CDR3 bases: TGTGCCAGCTCCCAGGGGAGAAACACCATATATTTT.